This is a list of T cell receptor beta chains from one sample in a study of radiation and T cells in renal cell carcinoma. This table comes from immunoSEQ multiplex PCR, and its TCRdb copy is limited to in-frame clones, with some not included. The sample carries roughly 130,000 clones, around four fifths recorded once. The input for sequencing was blood, taken from a patient whose treatment included radiotherapy and nephrectomy. These receptor sequences come from an older woman with renal cell carcinoma. CDR3s include the opening cysteine and the closing phenylalanine or tryptophan. Fields, in order: J gene, clone size, D gene, V gene, CDR3 protein, CDR3 DNA. The D gene is left open where the match is weak. The size entry is marked missing in some rows and otherwise reads once, few, many or a size class.

j_gene: TRBJ1-2; abundance: NA; d_gene: TRBD1; v_gene: TRBV9; CDR3aa: CASSAFDRGDYGYTF; CDR3nt: TGTGCCAGCAGCGCCTTCGACAGGGGGGACTATGGCTACACCTTC
j_gene: TRBJ1-5; abundance: NA; d_gene: NA; v_gene: TRBV27; CDR3aa: CASSLRGLNQPQHF; CDR3nt: TGTGCCAGCAGTCTCAGGGGATTGAATCAGCCCCAGCATTTT
j_gene: TRBJ2-7; abundance: few; d_gene: NA; v_gene: TRBV5-1; CDR3aa: CASCRDGSYEQYF; CDR3nt: TGCGCCAGCTGCCGGGACGGATCCTACGAGCAGTACTTC
j_gene: TRBJ2-7; abundance: NA; d_gene: NA; v_gene: TRBV5-5; CDR3aa: CASSLFDSDYEQYF; CDR3nt: TGTGCCAGCAGCCTTTTTGACTCTGACTACGAGCAGTACTTC
j_gene: TRBJ2-2; abundance: NA; d_gene: TRBD2; v_gene: TRBV7-2; CDR3aa: CASSSGLAGGKTGELFF; CDR3nt: TGTGCCAGCAGCTCGGGACTAGCGGGAGGAAAAACCGGGGAGCTGTTTTTT
j_gene: TRBJ1-3; abundance: NA; d_gene: TRBD1; v_gene: TRBV4-3; CDR3aa: CASSQDSGGLGNTIYF; CDR3nt: TGCGCCAGCAGCCAAGATTCAGGGGGCCTTGGAAACACCATATATTTT
j_gene: TRBJ2-2; abundance: NA; d_gene: NA; v_gene: TRBV7-2; CDR3aa: CASSLARSVTGELFF; CDR3nt: TGTGCCAGCAGCTTAGCGCGGAGCGTTACCGGGGAGCTGTTTTTT
j_gene: TRBJ2-2; abundance: NA; d_gene: NA; v_gene: TRBV7-3; CDR3aa: CASSLNAGGELFF; CDR3nt: TGTGCCAGCAGCTTAAATGCCGGGGGGGAGCTGTTTTTT
j_gene: TRBJ2-7; abundance: once; d_gene: TRBD2; v_gene: TRBV7-8; CDR3aa: CASSLIGGAGGGHEQYF; CDR3nt: TGTGCCAGCAGCTTAATTGGTGGAGCGGGAGGAGGCCACGAGCAGTACTTC
j_gene: TRBJ2-2; abundance: NA; d_gene: TRBD2; v_gene: TRBV6-5; CDR3aa: CASSSRTSGELFF; CDR3nt: TGTGCCAGCAGTTCGCGGACTAGTGGGGAGCTGTTTTTT
j_gene: TRBJ1-4; abundance: NA; d_gene: NA; v_gene: TRBV25-1; CDR3aa: CASMGRIGATNEKLFF; CDR3nt: TGTGCCAGCATGGGGCGAATCGGGGCAACTAATGAAAAACTGTTTTTT
j_gene: TRBJ1-5; abundance: NA; d_gene: NA; v_gene: TRBV27; CDR3aa: CASTGRASNQPQHF; CDR3nt: TGTGCCAGCACCGGACGGGCTAGCAATCAGCCCCAGCATTTT
j_gene: TRBJ1-2; abundance: NA; d_gene: NA; v_gene: TRBV20-1; CDR3aa: CSAPTPDGYTF; CDR3nt: TGCAGTGCTCCTACGCCGGATGGCTACACCTTC
j_gene: TRBJ1-4; abundance: NA; d_gene: TRBD1; v_gene: TRBV18; CDR3aa: CASSASGGLNEKLFF; CDR3nt: TGTGCCAGCTCAGCCTCAGGGGGTCTAAATGAAAAACTGTTTTTT
j_gene: TRBJ1-2; abundance: NA; d_gene: NA; v_gene: TRBV11-2; CDR3aa: CASSLSDASGGYTF; CDR3nt: TGTGCCAGCAGCTTGAGTGACGCTTCGGGGGGCTACACCTTC
j_gene: TRBJ2-7; abundance: NA; d_gene: TRBD1; v_gene: TRBV6-5; CDR3aa: CASNLDRVTREQYF; CDR3nt: TGTGCCAGCAACCTTGACAGGGTAACTCGGGAGCAGTACTTC
j_gene: TRBJ1-5; abundance: NA; d_gene: NA; v_gene: TRBV9; CDR3aa: CASSARPNQPQHF; CDR3nt: TGTGCCAGCAGCGCCAGACCCAATCAGCCCCAGCATTTT
j_gene: TRBJ2-3; abundance: NA; d_gene: NA; v_gene: TRBV9; CDR3aa: CASSVHKDTQYF; CDR3nt: TGTGCCAGCAGCGTCCACAAGGATACGCAGTATTTT
j_gene: TRBJ2-7; abundance: NA; d_gene: NA; v_gene: TRBV7-6; CDR3aa: CASSPRGRYEQYF; CDR3nt: TGTGCCAGCAGCCCCCGAGGGCGCTACGAGCAGTACTTC